A selection of T cell receptor beta chains follows, all from one sample in a study of blood T cell repertoires in COVID-19. The repertoire was sequenced with immunoSEQ multiplex PCR; TCRdb's copy has only in-frame clones and lacks some. The sample includes approximately 210,000 clones, around four fifths of them seen just once. The sequenced sample consisted of PBMCs or T cells enriched from blood (not recorded which). The receptors derive from a man in his forties who had recovered from COVID-19. CDR3s include the opening cysteine and the closing phenylalanine or tryptophan. The D gene is left open where the match is weak. Only part of the rows carry a size: once, few, many, or a class if the clone is expanded.

d_call: -; clone_size: few; v_call: TRBV7-9; j_call: TRBJ2-1; cdr3_nt: TGTGCCAGCAGCTTAGCCACAATCTTCTCCTACAATGAGCAGTTCTTC; cdr3_aa: CASSLATIFSYNEQFF
d_call: -; clone_size: -; v_call: TRBV7-2; j_call: TRBJ1-5; cdr3_nt: TGTGCCAGCAGCTTAGAGTCCAGGGATCAGCCCCAGCATTTT; cdr3_aa: CASSLESRDQPQHF
d_call: -; clone_size: -; v_call: TRBV6-4; j_call: TRBJ2-5; cdr3_nt: TGTGCCAGCAGTGCTACCTCACAAGAGACCCAGTACTTC; cdr3_aa: CASSATSQETQYF
d_call: -; clone_size: -; v_call: TRBV7-8; j_call: TRBJ2-3; cdr3_nt: TGTGCCAGCAGCTCCAGGCTCACAGATACGCAGTATTTT; cdr3_aa: CASSSRLTDTQYF
d_call: -; clone_size: -; v_call: TRBV5-1; j_call: TRBJ1-5; cdr3_nt: TGCGCCAGCAGCTTGGCCCCGGGAGTGCAGCCCCAGCATTTT; cdr3_aa: CASSLAPGVQPQHF
d_call: -; clone_size: -; v_call: TRBV5-6; j_call: TRBJ2-5; cdr3_nt: TGTGCCAGCACCGGGATTTCGGTCGGGACCCAGTACTTC; cdr3_aa: CASTGISVGTQYF
d_call: TRBD2; clone_size: -; v_call: TRBV5-4; j_call: TRBJ2-7; cdr3_nt: TGTGCCAGCAGCGCCACACGGGGGGGTGCCTACGAGCAGTACTTC; cdr3_aa: CASSATRGGAYEQYF
d_call: TRBD1; clone_size: -; v_call: TRBV5-4; j_call: TRBJ1-3; cdr3_nt: TGTGCCAGCAGCGCAGGACAGGGGGCGCGAGGAAACACCATATATTTT; cdr3_aa: CASSAGQGARGNTIYF
d_call: -; clone_size: -; v_call: TRBV7-9; j_call: TRBJ1-2; cdr3_nt: TGTGCCAGCAGCTTAGAATCGAGACTGGGTGGCTACACCTTC; cdr3_aa: CASSLESRLGGYTF
d_call: TRBD1; clone_size: -; v_call: TRBV12-3/TRBV12-4; j_call: TRBJ1-4; cdr3_nt: TGTGCCGTAGGGGGCGTGGATGAAAAACTGTTTTTT; cdr3_aa: CAVGGVDEKLFF
d_call: -; clone_size: -; v_call: TRBV4-3; j_call: TRBJ1-2; cdr3_nt: TGCGCCAGCAGCCAAATCGCGGAGAGCTCTGGCTACACCTTC; cdr3_aa: CASSQIAESSGYTF
d_call: TRBD1; clone_size: -; v_call: TRBV3-1/TRBV3-2; j_call: TRBJ2-5; cdr3_nt: TGTGCCAGCAGCCGAAGAACAGGGGACCTCGGGGAGACCCAGTACTTC; cdr3_aa: CASSRRTGDLGETQYF
d_call: -; clone_size: -; v_call: TRBV12-3/TRBV12-4; j_call: TRBJ1-6; cdr3_nt: TGTGCCAGCAGTTTACAGGGAGGATCACCCCTCCACTTT; cdr3_aa: CASSLQGGSPLHF
d_call: -; clone_size: many; v_call: TRBV7-2; j_call: TRBJ2-7; cdr3_nt: TGTGCCAGCAGCCCTCCGGCTAGCGCTGCCTACGAGCAGTACTTC; cdr3_aa: CASSPPASAAYEQYF
d_call: -; clone_size: -; v_call: TRBV5-4; j_call: TRBJ1-1; cdr3_nt: TGTGCCAGCAGCCTGGGCACTTGGAACACTGAAGCTTTCTTT; cdr3_aa: CASSLGTWNTEAFF
d_call: -; clone_size: -; v_call: TRBV7-9; j_call: TRBJ1-1; cdr3_nt: TGTGCCAGCAGCCCCGCCGGGGGTTCAGGCTACACTGAAGCTTTCTTT; cdr3_aa: CASSPAGGSGYTEAFF
d_call: -; clone_size: -; v_call: TRBV29-1; j_call: TRBJ2-3; cdr3_nt: TGCAGCGTCAAACCAGGGGCTAGCACAGATACGCAGTATTTT; cdr3_aa: CSVKPGASTDTQYF
d_call: TRBD1; clone_size: -; v_call: TRBV5-1; j_call: TRBJ1-1; cdr3_nt: TGCGCCAGCAGCTACGGTCGGACAGGAGCTGACACTGAAGCTTTCTTT; cdr3_aa: CASSYGRTGADTEAFF
d_call: -; clone_size: -; v_call: TRBV10-3; j_call: TRBJ2-1; cdr3_nt: TGTGCCATCGAGAGCGAGCACTACAATGAGCAGTTCTTC; cdr3_aa: CAIESEHYNEQFF
d_call: -; clone_size: -; v_call: TRBV4-3; j_call: TRBJ2-5; cdr3_nt: TGCGCCAGCAGCCAAGATCTGGCAGGGCCAGACATAGGAGAGACCCAGTACTTC; cdr3_aa: CASSQDLAGPDIGETQYF
d_call: -; clone_size: -; v_call: TRBV2; j_call: TRBJ1-5; cdr3_nt: TGTGCCAGCAGTGAGGGACAAAGGATGGCCCAGCATTTT; cdr3_aa: CASSEGQRMAQHF
d_call: TRBD1; clone_size: -; v_call: TRBV2; j_call: TRBJ2-2; cdr3_nt: TGTGCCAGCAAGGAATCAGGGGGCGCGAACACCGGGGAGCTGTTTTTT; cdr3_aa: CASKESGGANTGELFF
d_call: TRBD1; clone_size: -; v_call: TRBV6-5; j_call: TRBJ2-2; cdr3_nt: TGTGCCAGCAGCGACAGGGGGCTCGGCACCGGGGAGCTGTTTTTT; cdr3_aa: CASSDRGLGTGELFF
d_call: -; clone_size: -; v_call: TRBV4-3; j_call: TRBJ2-5; cdr3_nt: TGCGCCAGCAGCCAAGAATATTTCCGCCAAGAGACCCAGTACTTC; cdr3_aa: CASSQEYFRQETQYF
d_call: TRBD2; clone_size: -; v_call: TRBV10-2; j_call: TRBJ2-7; cdr3_nt: TGCGCCAGCAGTGAGTTGGGACTAGCGGGAGATCAGTACTTC; cdr3_aa: CASSELGLAGDQYF
d_call: TRBD1; clone_size: -; v_call: TRBV9; j_call: TRBJ1-1; cdr3_nt: TGTGCCAGCAGCGTAGGCAGGGGGTCCCTGAACACTGAAGCTTTCTTT; cdr3_aa: CASSVGRGSLNTEAFF
d_call: -; clone_size: once; v_call: TRBV2; j_call: TRBJ1-4; cdr3_nt: TGTGCCAGCAGTACGTACGGAGCAACTAATGAAAAACTGTTTTTT; cdr3_aa: CASSTYGATNEKLFF
d_call: TRBD2; clone_size: -; v_call: TRBV19; j_call: TRBJ2-3; cdr3_nt: TGTGCCAGTTCACTAGCGGGAGGGATCCCAGATACGCAGTATTTT; cdr3_aa: CASSLAGGIPDTQYF
d_call: -; clone_size: -; v_call: TRBV4-3; j_call: TRBJ1-1; cdr3_nt: TGCGCCAGCAGCCAAGATCTTTGGCGGCTGAACACTGAAGCTTTCTTT; cdr3_aa: CASSQDLWRLNTEAFF
d_call: -; clone_size: -; v_call: TRBV29-1; j_call: TRBJ1-1; cdr3_nt: TGCAGCGTCGCTCGGGACTTAAGTGAAGCTTTCTTT; cdr3_aa: CSVARDLSEAFF
d_call: -; clone_size: few; v_call: TRBV27; j_call: TRBJ1-6; cdr3_nt: TGTGCCAGCAGACGGGATATATGGGGGGGATTGAATTCACCCCTCCACTTT; cdr3_aa: CASRRDIWGGLNSPLHF
d_call: -; clone_size: -; v_call: TRBV5-4; j_call: TRBJ2-2; cdr3_nt: TGTGCCAGCAGCTTGGCGGGAGTCGTCACCGGGGAGCTGTTTTTT; cdr3_aa: CASSLAGVVTGELFF
d_call: TRBD1; clone_size: -; v_call: TRBV11-3; j_call: TRBJ2-1; cdr3_nt: TGTGCCAGCAGCAGGGGACAGGAAAGTGAGCAGTTCTTC; cdr3_aa: CASSRGQESEQFF
d_call: -; clone_size: -; v_call: TRBV6-6; j_call: TRBJ2-7; cdr3_nt: TGTGCCAGCAGTAAATTGGACAGCTCCTACGAGCAGTACTTC; cdr3_aa: CASSKLDSSYEQYF
d_call: TRBD1; clone_size: -; v_call: TRBV2; j_call: TRBJ2-1; cdr3_nt: TGTGCCAGCAGAGCCGGGACAGGGGAGATGAATGAGCAGTTCTTC; cdr3_aa: CASRAGTGEMNEQFF
d_call: TRBD1; clone_size: -; v_call: TRBV27; j_call: TRBJ1-5; cdr3_nt: TGTGCCAGCAGTCGAAAAGGACAGGTTATTCAGCCCCAGCATTTT; cdr3_aa: CASSRKGQVIQPQHF
d_call: TRBD1; clone_size: -; v_call: TRBV11-1; j_call: TRBJ2-7; cdr3_nt: TGTGCCAGCAGCTCTCCGGGACAGGTTCTTTACGAGCAGTACTTC; cdr3_aa: CASSSPGQVLYEQYF
d_call: -; clone_size: -; v_call: TRBV14; j_call: TRBJ2-7; cdr3_nt: TGTGCCAGCAGTCACGTGGGAGCGACCAGCTCCTACGAGCAGTACTTC; cdr3_aa: CASSHVGATSSYEQYF
d_call: TRBD1; clone_size: -; v_call: TRBV7-2; j_call: TRBJ2-1; cdr3_nt: TGTGCCAGCAGCTTAGAGGGGACAGCGTTTTACAATGAGCAGTTCTTC; cdr3_aa: CASSLEGTAFYNEQFF
d_call: -; clone_size: -; v_call: TRBV5-8; j_call: TRBJ1-1; cdr3_nt: TGTGCCAGCAGCTTGGTTGCGGGGCGATATGGGACTGAAGCTTTCTTT; cdr3_aa: CASSLVAGRYGTEAFF
d_call: -; clone_size: -; v_call: TRBV27; j_call: TRBJ1-2; cdr3_nt: TGTGCCAGCAGGGGGGCCAGGGCTGGCTATGGCTACACCTTC; cdr3_aa: CASRGARAGYGYTF